This T cell receptor (beta chain) originates from a study of T-cell reconstitution after alpha-beta-depleted transplantation in children. Study findings and constraints: One year after transplant, T-cell counts and diversity came mostly from newly produced T cells.

This CDR3 spans 14 amino acids. Germline V gene sequence: CDR1 SGHRS, CDR2 YFSETQ. V lost 4 bases and J lost 2, with 13 bases in between. As it was prepared, the TCRbeta library received unique molecular identifiers. TCRdb re-called the PCR reads with MiXCR, one entry per CDR3 protein. Counted here are 85,000 to 120,000 distinct CDR3 sequences, around 7% occurring once; the ten biggest clones make up 15% to 20%. This clonotype showed up many times. Its target is unknown. The material sequenced was PBMCs, taken before TCRalphabeta/CD19-depleted stem cell transplant. This sequence joins TRBV5-1 and TRBJ2-7; D is perhaps TRBD1 or TRBD2 (6 bases each). The origin of this receptor is a boy aged 2-9 years with acute lymphoblastic leukemia, due to receive a stem cell transplant. CDR3 residues: CASSLEGGAYEQYF. In nucleotides, the CDR3 is TGCGCCAGCAGCCTAGAGGGGGGAGCCTACGAGCAGTACTTC.